The 28 T cell receptor beta chains presented below share a single source sample, sequenced in a study of OX40 agonist ivuxolimab in advanced cancers. The protocol was immunoSEQ multiplex PCR, while the TCRdb copy is restricted to in-frame clones and leaves out a portion. The sample records approximately 65,000 clones, about 89% being singletons. The input for sequencing was CD4+ or CD8+ T cells sorted from blood, taken in a trial of the OX40 agonist ivuxolimab. The source is an adult with an advanced solid tumor such as melanoma, head and neck, liver or kidney cancer.

V usage is TRBV28 and J usage is TRBJ1-1; a possible D gene is TRBD1 (5 bases). Trimming removed 6 bases at V and 11 bases at J, with 13 bases between. Germline CDR1 is MDHEN and CDR2 is SYDVKM. The CDR3 is 11 residues long. In nucleotides, the CDR3 is TGTGCCAGCAGCCACGGGCGGGGCGCTTTCTTT. It encodes CASSHGRGAFF. The variable domain in full, with the rest retrieved from reference TRBV28 and TRBJ1-1, is DVKVTQSSRYLVKRTGEKVFLECVQDMDHENMFWYRQDPGLGLRLIYFSYDVKMKEKGDIPEGYSVSREKKERFSLILESASTNQTSMYLCASSHGRGAFFGQGTRLTVV.

This clone was recorded once. For the CDR3, the DNA is TGTGCCAGCAGCGTAGGGGGGCATGGGGCCAACGTCCTGACTTTC. It translates to CASSVGGHGANVLTF. V is TRBV9 and J is TRBJ2-6, with a possible D match to TRBD1 (6 bases). V lost 0 bases, J lost 3 bases, and 7 bases lay in between. CDR3 length: 15 residues. CDR1 is SGDLS, CDR2 YYNGEE, per germline.

The rearrangement joins TRBV5-1 to TRBJ1-1; D ambiguous. The CDR3 loop spans 14 amino acids. The germline V and J ends were trimmed by 4 bases and 5 bases, with 15 bases remaining between them. The germline V gene has CDR1 SGHRS and CDR2 YFSETQ. The CDR3: CASSPPDHETEAFF. The CDR3 bases are TGCGCCAGCAGCCCACCGGACCATGAAACTGAAGCTTTCTTT.

This chain uses TRBV7-2 with TRBJ2-1; D ambiguous. Germline-derived CDR1 and CDR2 are SGHTA and FQGNSA. CDR3 length: 14 amino acids. The V gene lost 1 base and the J gene lost 6 bases, with 10 bases spanning the gap. The chain's CDR3 is CASSLVRLSNEQFF. CDR3 sequence (DNA): TGTGCCAGCAGCTTAGTAAGGCTCTCCAATGAGCAGTTCTTC.

In DNA form, the CDR3 reads TGTGCCAGCTCACCACATCACGGGACGACCGGTAGCACTGAAGCTTTCTTT. Translated: CASSPHHGTTGSTEAFF. This chain connects TRBV18 to TRBJ1-1; TRBD1 might be the D (5 bases). The ends were cut back, 1 base at V and 4 bases at J, with 19 bases in the middle. From germline, CDR1 is KGHSH and CDR2 LQKENI. This CDR3 is built from 17 residues.

The V gene is TRBV6-1, the J gene TRBJ1-3; no firm D call. Germline V CDR1 and CDR2: MNHNS, SASEGT. The CDR3 sequence is 13 residues long. The ends were cut back, 8 bases at V and 0 bases at J, with 8 bases in the middle. CDR3 in DNA: TGTGCCAGCCAGGAGAGCTCTGGAAACACCATATATTTT. Its protein product is CASQESSGNTIYF.

CDR3 sequence: CASSNLAGGELFF. Written as DNA, the CDR3 is TGTGCCAGCAGCAATCTAGCGGGTGGGGAGCTGTTTTTT. This rearrangement joins TRBV28 to TRBJ2-2, with 8 positions matching TRBD2. Germline CDR1 and CDR2: MDHEN and SYDVKM. The CDR3 length is 13 residues. Trimming at V came to 6 bases and at J to 8 bases, leaving 5 bases not matched to a gene.

The chain carries TRBV28 and TRBJ2-5; D tentatively reads TRBD1 or TRBD2 (7 bases each). This CDR3 is 15 amino acids long. The V end was cut by 3 bases, the J end by 4 bases, with 15 bases between. Germline values: CDR1 MDHEN, CDR2 SYDVKM. CDR3 protein: CASSFTGEGAETQYF. CDR3 coding DNA: TGTGCCAGCAGTTTTACAGGGGAGGGAGCAGAGACCCAGTACTTC.

The chain employs TRBV19 and TRBJ2-7, with D perhaps matching TRBD1 (6 bases). The V and J ends lost 6 bases and 0 bases respectively, with 12 bases between them. Germline values: CDR1 LNHDA, CDR2 SQIVND (reference sequence). This CDR3 is built from 14 residues. The CDR3 loop is CASRTTGFSYEQYF. The DNA for the CDR3 is TGTGCCAGTAGGACTACAGGGTTCTCCTACGAGCAGTACTTC.

The rearrangement links TRBV28 to TRBJ1-2; TRBD1 is a possible D gene (6 bases). The CDR3 covers 13 residues. The germline V gene encodes CDR1 MDHEN and CDR2 SYDVKM. V lost 6 bases to trimming and J lost 3 bases, with 11 bases between them. This CDR3 is CASRPQGHYGYTF. DNA for the CDR3: TGTGCCAGCAGACCACAGGGCCACTATGGCTACACCTTC.

The V gene is TRBV28, the J gene TRBJ1-1, with 10 bases matching TRBD1. CDR1 is MDHEN and CDR2 is SYDVKM in the germline V gene. The CDR3 runs 15 residues. V dropped 4 bases and J dropped 5; count of bases not matched to a gene: 7. In DNA form, the CDR3 reads TGTGCCAGCAGTTCTCCGGGACAGGGGAGGACTGAAGCTTTCTTT. It is translated as CASSSPGQGRTEAFF.

The rearrangement joins TRBV19 to TRBJ2-5, with 12 positions matching TRBD2. The CDR3 is 15 amino acids. Losses at the gene ends were 7 bases for V and 1 base for J; bases not matched to a gene: 4. CDR1 and CDR2 from the germline V gene are LNHDA and SQIVND (reference sequence). CDR3 in amino acids: CASTRTSGAQETQYF. The DNA of the CDR3 is TGTGCCAGTACCCGGACTAGCGGGGCCCAAGAGACCCAGTACTTC. The full variable domain, with the rest looked up from reference TRBV19 and TRBJ2-5, is DGGITQSPKYLFRKEGQNVTLSCEQNLNHDAMYWYRQDPGQGLRLIYYSQIVNDFQKGDIAEGYSVSREKKESFPLTVTSAQKNPTAFYLCASTRTSGAQETQYFGPGTRLLVL.

This rearrangement joins TRBV9 to TRBJ2-7; no reliable D call. This CDR3 has 8 amino acids. The ends were cut back, 2 bases at V and 11 bases at J, with 2 bases in the middle. Germline V gene sequence: CDR1 SGDLS, CDR2 YYNGEE. The CDR3 sequence is CASSVKYF. Written as DNA, the CDR3 is TGTGCCAGCAGCGTGAAGTACTTC.

The chain carries TRBV19 and TRBJ1-1; unclear D gene. V lost 6 bases to trimming and J lost 0 bases, with 11 bases between them. Germline V gene data show CDR1 as LNHDA and CDR2 as SQIVND (reference sequence). CDR3 length equals 14 residues. CDR3: CASRTHGMNTEAFF. The CDR3 DNA reads as TGTGCCAGTAGGACCCATGGTATGAACACTGAAGCTTTCTTT.

The chain couples TRBV10-1 to TRBJ2-7; 12 bases line up with TRBD1. The CDR3 runs to 17 residues. Germline V gene lookup returns CDR1 WNHNN and CDR2 SYGVQD (reference sequence). V lost 3 bases to trimming and J lost 5 bases; unmatched junction nucleotides: 11. The chain's CDR3 is CASSEQVGTGGLNEQYF. In DNA form, the CDR3 reads TGCGCCAGCAGTGAACAAGTCGGGACAGGGGGCTTGAACGAGCAGTACTTC.

The chain joins TRBV9 to TRBJ2-5, with TRBD1 identical over 11 bases. This CDR3 is 17 amino acids long. The germline gives CDR1 SGDLS, CDR2 YYNGEE. V was pared by 5 bases and J by 5 bases, with 14 bases of the junction left unmatched. CDR3 DNA: TGTGCCAGCAGTGGGGAGCTTTGGACAGGGGGCAGGGAGACCCAGTACTTC. Protein sequence: CASSGELWTGGRETQYF.

The V and J genes are TRBV19 and TRBJ2-1; D unclear. This CDR3 contains 12 residues. The germline V gene has CDR1 LNHDA and CDR2 SQIVND (reference sequence). The V end lost 8 bases, the J end lost 5 bases, and 10 bases lay between the germline ends. CDR3 DNA: TGTGCCAGTTCGGCGGCAAACAATGAGCAGTTCTTC. Amino acids: CASSAANNEQFF. Complete variable domain (other parts from reference TRBV19 and TRBJ2-1): DGGITQSPKYLFRKEGQNVTLSCEQNLNHDAMYWYRQDPGQGLRLIYYSQIVNDFQKGDIAEGYSVSREKKESFPLTVTSAQKNPTAFYLCASSAANNEQFFGPGTRLTVL.

The chain is built from TRBV28 and TRBJ2-7, with D perhaps TRBD1 or TRBD2 (5 bases each). V was pared by 6 bases and J by 6 bases, with 18 bases between. The CDR3 is 14 residues long. The germline CDR1 and CDR2 sequences are MDHEN and SYDVKM. DNA for the CDR3: TGTGCCAGCAGGAGTGGGGGATTCCTGTTCGAGCAGTACTTC. Amino acids: CASRSGGFLFEQYF.

The chain carries TRBV25-1 and TRBJ2-5, with a possible D match to TRBD1 (5 bases). This CDR3 spans 14 amino acids. V lost 5 bases to trimming and J lost 4 bases, with 14 bases between them. Germline CDR1 and CDR2: MGHDK and SYGVNS. The chain's CDR3 is CASSSNSGLETQYF. The CDR3 coding sequence is TGTGCCAGCAGTTCAAATTCAGGGCTAGAGACCCAGTACTTC.

The chain joins TRBV6-4 to TRBJ2-1; 11 bases fit TRBD1. The CDR3 is made up of 13 amino acids. The V gene's germline CDR1 is MRHNA and CDR2 SNTAGT. The ends lost 2 bases at V and 12 bases at J; junction bases unmatched: 3. CDR3: CASSDVDRGRQFF. The CDR3 DNA sequence: TGTGCCAGCAGTGACGTGGACAGGGGGCGGCAGTTCTTC.

V gene TRBV19 combines with J gene TRBJ1-1, with TRBD1 matching over 7 bases. V lost 10 bases to trimming and J lost 5 bases; unmatched junction nucleotides: 13. Germline CDR1 reads LNHDA; CDR2 reads SQIVND (reference sequence). The CDR3 is made up of 14 amino acids. CDR3 sequence: CATIDRVGRTEAFF. Here the CDR3 DNA reads TGTGCCACGATCGACAGGGTCGGTCGGACTGAAGCTTTCTTT.

V usage is TRBV10-3 and J usage is TRBJ2-7; possibly TRBD1 for D (7 bases). This CDR3 comprises 13 residues. Trimming stripped 11 bases from V and 3 bases from J, with 17 bases between. The V gene's germline CDR1 is ENHRY and CDR2 SYGVKD. CDR3 sequence (DNA): TGTGCCTCCTCGCAGGGGGGTGACTACGAGCAGTACTTC. It encodes CASSQGGDYEQYF.

The chain carries TRBV6-5 and TRBJ2-5, with D perhaps matching TRBD1 (5 bases). This CDR3 comprises 11 residues. Germline values: CDR1 MNHEY, CDR2 SVGAGI. Trimming shortened V by 8 bases and J by 8 bases, and 12 bases separated the two germline ends. The CDR3 DNA follows: TGTGCCAGCGGCGACCAGGGTACCCAGTACTTC. Its translation: CASGDQGTQYF.

V gene TRBV28 combines with J gene TRBJ2-7; TRBD1 or TRBD2 may be the D gene (5 bases each). Germline-derived CDR1 and CDR2 are MDHEN and SYDVKM. V lost 5 bases and J lost 1, with 15 bases in between. The CDR3 is 15 residues long. The CDR3 DNA reads as TGTGCCAGCAGTCGGGGTGTTAGGGGATCCTACGAGCAGTACTTC. Protein product: CASSRGVRGSYEQYF.

V gene TRBV28 combines with J gene TRBJ2-7; 9 nucleotides agree with TRBD2. CDR1 and CDR2 (germline): MDHEN, SYDVKM. CDR3 size: 13 residues. Trimming cost V 4 bases and J 7 bases; bases outside gene matches: 5. This chain's CDR3 is CASSYGLAREQYF. DNA of the CDR3: TGTGCCAGCAGTTACGGACTAGCGAGGGAGCAGTACTTC.

The J gene is TRBJ2-5, the V gene TRBV18; D may correspond to TRBD1 or TRBD2 (5 bases each). V shed 3 bases and J shed 2 bases, with 10 bases lying between them. The length of the CDR3 is 14 residues. The germline V gene encodes CDR1 KGHSH and CDR2 LQKENI. The CDR3, as DNA: TGTGCCAGCTCACCCGAGGGGTGGCAAGAGACCCAGTACTTC. Translated: CASSPEGWQETQYF.

The V and J genes are TRBV4-3 and TRBJ2-7, with TRBD2 matching 7 bases. Germline loops: CDR1 LGHNA, CDR2 YSLEER. The CDR3 is made up of 18 amino acids. The V and J ends lost 1 base and 2 bases, in that order; junction bases with no gene match: 14. DNA of the CDR3: TGCGCCAGCAGCCAAGCCGGCGGGGGAGACATAGACGCCTACGAGCAGTACTTC. Residues: CASSQAGGGDIDAYEQYF.

The chain joins TRBV18 to TRBJ2-5; 9 bases are shared with TRBD1. The J call could be wrong; TRBJ2-7 is a better fit for the DNA end. The germline V gene has CDR1 KGHSH and CDR2 LQKENI. The CDR3 has 17 amino acids. Here the CDR3 reads CASSPYTGQGNSYEQYF. CDR3 sequence (DNA): TGTGCCAGCTCACCATACACCGGACAGGGGAACTCCTACGAGCAGTACTTC.